What follows are 13 T cell receptor beta chains derived from one specimen sequenced in a study of T cells in localized non-small cell lung cancer. Here immunoSEQ multiplex PCR was the method, and the copy in TCRdb shows in-frame clones only, minus some. The sample shows about 48,000 clones, approximately 80% of them seen only once. The sample here was peripheral blood, taken before any cancer treatment. These receptors were taken from a man aged 35-75 years with stage I squamous cell lung carcinoma.

V is TRBV4-1 and J is TRBJ2-5; D possibly corresponds to TRBD1 (6 bases). Trimming left V 1 base short and J 4 bases short, with 10 bases between. The CDR3 sequence is 14 residues long. CDR1 is MGHRA and CDR2 is YSYEKL in the germline V gene. This CDR3 is CASSQGGPIETQYF. CDR3 in DNA: TGCGCCAGCAGCCAAGGGGGGCCCATAGAGACCCAGTACTTC.

This chain uses TRBV28 with TRBJ2-6; no clear D. V was clipped by 7 bases and J by 0 bases, with 16 bases between them. Germline V CDR1 and CDR2: MDHEN, SYDVKM. The CDR3 has 17 residues. Written as DNA, the CDR3 is TGTGCCAGCACCACCGGGTCCCTAAACTCTGGGGCCAACGTCCTGACTTTC. Protein: CASTTGSLNSGANVLTF.

The V and J genes are TRBV27 and TRBJ1-1, with 7 bases identical to TRBD1. The V segment lost 5 bases and the J segment 5 bases; nucleotides outside the gene matches: 8. The CDR3 contains 14 residues. The germline CDR1 and CDR2 sequences are MNHEY and SMNVEV (reference sequence). The CDR3, as DNA: TGTGCCAGCAGTATACGACAGGGCGGGACTGAAGCTTTCTTT. This codes for CASSIRQGGTEAFF.

The chain employs TRBV5-6 and TRBJ1-6; 8 bases line up with TRBD1. This CDR3 spans 15 amino acids. Germline V lookup: CDR1 SGHDT, CDR2 YYEEEE. J was trimmed by 5 bases and V by 4 bases; bases with no gene match: 5. CDR3 in amino acids: CASSTLDRDNSPLHF. The CDR3 DNA reads as TGTGCCAGCAGCACCCTGGACAGGGATAATTCACCCCTCCACTTT. Variable domain in full (rest from reference TRBV5-6 and TRBJ1-6): DAGVTQSPTHLIKTRGQQVTLRCSPKSGHDTVSWYQQALGQGPQFIFQYYEEEERQRGNFPDRFSGHQFPNYSSELNVNALLLGDSALYLCASSTLDRDNSPLHFGNGTRLTVT.

The chain links TRBV2 to TRBJ2-3, with D perhaps matching TRBD1 or TRBD2 (5 bases each). V was clipped by 8 bases and J by 2 bases, with 14 bases between them. The CDR3 is 14 residues long. The germline CDR1 and CDR2 sequences are SNHLY and FYNNEI. The CDR3, as DNA: TGTGCCAGCCGCCCCGGGGCCTCCACAGATACGCAGTATTTT. Amino acid sequence: CASRPGASTDTQYF.

The chain carries TRBV10-3 and TRBJ2-3; TRBD2 matches at 12 bases. J lost 3 bases, V lost 8 bases, and 12 bases had no gene match. This CDR3 is 17 amino acids long. Germline values: CDR1 ENHRY, CDR2 SYGVKD. As DNA, the CDR3 is TGTGCCATCCACAGGCTACTAGCGGGGGGCACTACAGATACGCAGTATTTT. Encoded protein: CAIHRLLAGGTTDTQYF.

This clone was picked up a small number of times. The V gene is TRBV5-1, the J gene TRBJ1-1; no firm D call. Trimming took 0 bases from V and 0 from J, leaving 9 bases between them. The CDR3 is 15 amino acids. The germline V gene encodes CDR1 SGHRS and CDR2 YFSETQ. CDR3 loop: CASSLGAEMNTEAFF. The CDR3 region has the DNA TGCGCCAGCAGCTTGGGGGCAGAGATGAACACTGAAGCTTTCTTT. The variable domain in full, completed from reference TRBV5-1 and TRBJ1-1, reads KAGVTQTPRYLIKTRGQQVTLSCSPISGHRSVSWYQQTPGQGLQFLFEYFSETQRNKGNFPGRFSGRQFSNSRSEMNVSTLELGDSALYLCASSLGAEMNTEAFFGQGTRLTVV.

V is TRBV25-1 and J is TRBJ1-2, with 12 bases fitting TRBD1. CDR1 is MGHDK and CDR2 is SYGVNS in the germline V gene. Losses at the gene ends were 0 bases for V and 8 bases for J; bases not matched to a gene: 13. CDR3 length: 18 amino acids. CDR3: CASSEYGTGGGSLLGYTF. CDR3 nucleotide sequence: TGTGCCAGCAGTGAATATGGGACAGGGGGCGGAAGTCTATTGGGCTACACCTTC.

The J gene is TRBJ1-4, the V gene TRBV14; D ambiguous. Between the trimmed V and J ends, which lost 0 bases and 5 bases, there was a span of 10 bases. Germline V lookup: CDR1 SGHDN, CDR2 FVKESK. This CDR3 contains 15 residues. The CDR3 protein is CASSQEAGPNEKLFF. The CDR3 nucleotides are TGTGCCAGCAGCCAAGAGGCGGGCCCCAATGAAAAACTGTTTTTT.

This clone was recorded only once. The chain combines TRBV6-1 with TRBJ2-5; no firm D call. Trimming shortened V by 7 bases and J by 1 base, and 13 bases separated the two germline ends. CDR1 and CDR2 from the germline V gene are MNHNS and SASEGT. The CDR3 sequence is 14 residues long. As DNA, the CDR3 is TGTGCCAGCACCAAGACACTAACCCAAGAGACCCAGTACTTC. This gives the protein CASTKTLTQETQYF.

This sequence joins TRBV29-1 and TRBJ2-5, with TRBD1 identical over 7 bases. Germline V lookup: CDR1 SQVTM, CDR2 ANQGSEA. V was pared by 8 bases and J by 4 bases, with 13 bases of the junction left unmatched. The CDR3 is made up of 14 amino acids. In nucleotides, the CDR3 is TGCAGCCTCCTTCCGACAGGGCAGGGAGAGACCCAGTACTTC. As protein: CSLLPTGQGETQYF.

This rearrangement joins TRBV5-6 to TRBJ1-1; the D gene is possibly TRBD1 (6 bases). This CDR3 contains 13 residues. V was clipped by 0 bases and J by 8 bases, with 11 bases between them. The germline CDR1 and CDR2 sequences are SGHDT and YYEEEE. CDR3 protein: CASSLGWGREAFF. The CDR3, as DNA: TGTGCCAGCAGCTTGGGATGGGGGCGCGAAGCTTTCTTT.

This rearrangement joins TRBV6-5 to TRBJ1-2; no clear D gene. V lost 5 bases and J 7 bases, leaving 11 bases between the germline ends. The CDR3 contains 12 residues. The germline gives CDR1 MNHEY, CDR2 SVGAGI. CDR3 in amino acids: CASSVPVSGYTF. The CDR3 coding sequence is TGTGCCAGCAGTGTTCCCGTAAGTGGCTACACCTTC.